This passage covers 17 T cell receptor beta chains from one sample sequenced in a study of T-cell reconstitution after alpha-beta-depleted transplantation in children. Researchers prepared the TCRbeta library using unique molecular identifiers, the study reports. MiXCR, run by TCRdb on the PCR reads, gives a single entry per CDR3 protein. The sample lists 190,000 or so distinct CDR3 sequences, approximately 7% occurring once. Specimen: PBMCs from the stem cell graft donor, collected from the stem cell graft. Receptors originate from a human donor who donated a stem cell graft to a child with Wiskott-Aldrich syndrome.

This clonotype was detected many times. CDR3 sequence reads: CSAPGTGASSSTDTQYF. CDR3 coding DNA: TGCAGTGCTCCCGGGACAGGGGCCAGCTCTAGCACAGATACGCAGTATTTT. The chain couples TRBV20-1 to TRBJ2-3, with 10 bases aligning to TRBD1. CDR3 length equals 17 residues. Germline CDR1 DFQATT, CDR2 SNEGSKA (reference sequence). With 5 bases clipped from V and 0 bases from J, the junction kept 11 bases outside the gene matches.

In this sample, this clonotype turned up a few times. The chain has TRBV12-3 or TRBV12-4 and TRBJ1-3; 9 bases fit TRBD1. The length of the CDR3 is 15 residues. The J segment lost 2 bases and the V segment lost 3 bases, leaving 2 bases of the junction unmatched. The CDR3 bases are TGTGCCAGCAGTTTGGGGACAGGGACTGGAAACACCATATATTTT. This sequence encodes CASSLGTGTGNTIYF.

This clonotype was seen at least ten times. V usage is TRBV5-5 and J usage is TRBJ2-7; TRBD1 aligns across 9 bases. Germline CDR1 SGHKS, CDR2 YYEKEE (reference sequence). The CDR3 runs 14 residues. Trimming took 4 bases from V and 6 from J; bases not matched to a gene: 8. The CDR3 sequence is CASSGQGILSEQYF. The CDR3 nucleotides are TGTGCCAGCAGCGGACAGGGGATTCTGAGCGAGCAGTACTTC.

The rearrangement uses TRBV5-4 and TRBJ2-5; 11 bases are a match to TRBD2. The CDR3 loop spans 15 amino acids. Trimming took 4 bases from V and 5 from J; bases not matched to a gene: 7. Germline CDR1 is SGHNT and CDR2 is YYREEE (reference sequence). CDR3 in DNA: TGTGCCAGCAGCCAAACTAGCGGGAGTCGGGAGACCCAGTACTTC. It is translated as CASSQTSGSRETQYF.

This clonotype was found many times. J is TRBJ2-3 and V is TRBV2, with unresolved D. The V end was cut by 3 bases, the J end by 6 bases, with 7 bases between. Per germline, CDR1 SNHLY and CDR2 FYNNEI. This CDR3 is built from 12 residues. The chain's CDR3 is CASSDSADTQYF. The CDR3 nucleotides read TGTGCCAGCAGTGATTCAGCCGATACGCAGTATTTT.

As regards this clonotype: A much larger clone differs by one base, so this may be a read error. V gene TRBV7-8 combines with J gene TRBJ1-5, with 7 positions matching TRBD1. The germline CDR1 and CDR2 sequences are SGHVS and FQNEAQ. The ends lost 4 bases at V and 6 bases at J; junction bases unmatched: 9. The CDR3 is 15 amino acids. CDR3 nucleotides: TGTGCCAGCAGCTCAAAGGGGGCGATAGGTCAGCCCCAGCATTTT. This codes for CASSSKGAIGQPQHF.

This clonotype was recorded many times. The chain couples TRBV28 to TRBJ1-1; the D gene is possibly TRBD1 (6 bases). Germline V gene sequence: CDR1 MDHEN, CDR2 SYDVKM. V gave up 5 bases and J gave up 3 bases, with 10 bases separating them. The CDR3 extends over 13 amino acids. CDR3 nucleotide sequence: TGTGCCAGCAGTATATACAGGGACACTGAAGCTTTCTTT. This translates into CASSIYRDTEAFF.

In this sample, this clonotype turned up many times. The chain has TRBV7-6 and TRBJ2-7; no firm D call. Trimming removed 4 bases at V and 6 bases at J, with 4 bases between. This CDR3 spans 10 amino acids. Per the germline V gene, CDR1 is SGHVS and CDR2 is FNYEAQ. CDR3 sequence: CASSSPEQYF. DNA of the CDR3: TGTGCCAGCAGCTCCCCCGAGCAGTACTTC.

The CDR3 loop reads CASSSGQGRPQHF. CDR3 in DNA: TGTGCCAGCAGCTCGGGACAGGGAAGGCCCCAGCATTTT. The chain has TRBV7-2 and TRBJ1-5, with 9 bases aligning to TRBD1. The CDR3 length is 13 residues. Germline V CDR1 and CDR2: SGHTA, FQGNSA. J lost 9 bases, V lost 4 bases, and 4 bases had no gene match.

The chain uses TRBV6-2 or TRBV6-3 and TRBJ1-5; D unresolved. Germline values: CDR1 MNHEY, CDR2 SVGEGT. Trimming pared 8 bases from V and 4 bases from J, leaving 12 bases between. The CDR3 totals 13 residues. The CDR3 region is CASQGPGNQPQHF. Here the CDR3 DNA reads TGTGCCAGCCAAGGCCCGGGAAATCAGCCCCAGCATTTT.

V is TRBV12-3 or TRBV12-4 and J is TRBJ1-5, with D uncertain. The CDR3 has 13 residues. V lost 5 bases and J 1 base, leaving 6 bases between the germline ends. CDR3 sequence (DNA): TGTGCCAGCAGTGTCCTAAGCAATCAGCCCCAGCATTTT. Translated: CASSVLSNQPQHF.

At least ten counts were recorded for this clonotype. The chain is built from TRBV29-1 and TRBJ2-2, with D unclear. There are 13 residues in the CDR3. The ends were cut back, 3 bases at V and 1 base at J, with 6 bases in the middle. Germline V lookup: CDR1 SQVTM, CDR2 ANQGSEA. The CDR3 protein is CSVDSGNTGELFF. The CDR3 DNA sequence: TGCAGCGTTGACTCCGGGAACACCGGGGAGCTGTTTTTT.

Many counts were recorded for this clonotype. The chain couples TRBV5-1 to TRBJ2-1; 7 bases are shared with TRBD1. CDR3 length: 15 amino acids. Germline V gives CDR1 SGHRS, CDR2 YFSETQ. V dropped 4 bases and J dropped 2; count of bases not matched to a gene: 6. CDR3 in amino acids: CASSPLTGTYNEQFF. DNA of the CDR3: TGCGCCAGCAGCCCGCTGACAGGGACCTACAATGAGCAGTTCTTC.

At least ten counts were recorded for this clonotype. This chain links TRBV4-1 with TRBJ2-2; 9 bases are shared with TRBD1. Germline CDR1 is MGHRA and CDR2 is YSYEKL. Trimming at V came to 6 bases and at J to 4 bases, leaving 6 bases not matched to a gene. The CDR3 totals 15 residues. DNA for the CDR3: TGCGCCAGCAGACCAGACAGGGGGACCACCGGGGAGCTGTTTTTT. Translation: CASRPDRGTTGELFF.

At least ten counts were recorded for this clonotype. V is TRBV20-1 and J is TRBJ2-1, with D tentatively TRBD1 (6 bases). The V end was cut by 0 bases, the J end by 7 bases, with 13 bases between. This CDR3 has 14 residues. CDR1 DFQATT and CDR2 SNEGSKA come from the germline V gene (reference sequence). The chain's CDR3 is CSARDPRGKNEQFF. DNA for the CDR3: TGCAGTGCTAGAGACCCCAGGGGTAAGAATGAGCAGTTCTTC.

There are many counts of this clonotype. The CDR3 sequence is CASSRGTLQYRGAEQYF. DNA of the CDR3: TGTGCCAGCAGCCGCGGCACCCTACAGTACAGGGGTGCCGAGCAGTACTTC. The gene calls are TRBV7-2 and TRBJ2-7; TRBD1 aligns across 7 bases. The J segment lost 6 bases and the V segment lost 5 bases, leaving 19 bases of the junction unmatched. Per the germline V gene, CDR1 is SGHTA and CDR2 is FQGNSA. This CDR3 is built from 17 residues.

This chain links TRBV7-9 with TRBJ2-5; no clear D gene. V lost 5 bases, J lost 2 bases, and 15 bases lay in between. The CDR3 contains 15 residues. Germline lookup yields CDR1 SEHNR and CDR2 FQNEAQ (reference sequence). CDR3 coding DNA: TGTGCCAGCAGCCCCCGGACGGTTCCTCAAGAGACCCAGTACTTC. Protein sequence: CASSPRTVPQETQYF.